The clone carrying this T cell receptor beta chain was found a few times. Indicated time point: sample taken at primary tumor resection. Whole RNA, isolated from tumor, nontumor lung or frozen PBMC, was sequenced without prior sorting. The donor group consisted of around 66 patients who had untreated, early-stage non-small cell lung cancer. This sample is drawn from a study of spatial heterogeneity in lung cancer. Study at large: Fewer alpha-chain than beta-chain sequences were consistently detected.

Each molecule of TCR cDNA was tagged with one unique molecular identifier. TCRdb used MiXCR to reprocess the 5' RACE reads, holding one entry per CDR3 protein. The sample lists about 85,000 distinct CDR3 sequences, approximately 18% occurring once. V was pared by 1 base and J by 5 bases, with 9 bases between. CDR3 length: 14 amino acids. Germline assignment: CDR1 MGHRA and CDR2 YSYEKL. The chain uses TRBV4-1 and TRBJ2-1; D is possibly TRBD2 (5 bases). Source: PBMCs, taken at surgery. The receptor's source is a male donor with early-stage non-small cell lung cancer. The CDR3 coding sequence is TGCGCCAGCAGCCAAGTAGCGAGTGACAATGAGCAGTTCTTC. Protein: CASSQVASDNEQFF.